This T cell receptor beta chain was documented in a study of monozygotic twins with inflammatory bowel disease. Findings and limits, study-wide: Distinction of different T cell subtypes was not possible.

The CDR3 contains 14 residues. Via template switching, UMIs carrying a 6-nucleotide sample barcode were introduced. TCRdb reprocessed the 5' RACE reads, with one entry per CDR3 protein and no DNA. Across some 200,000 distinct CDR3 sequences, the top ten clones capture around 1.5% of the sample. About this clonotype: Antigen specificity is unknown.

Researchers collected around 2.4 ml of blood per donor. The chain recombines TRBV12-3 or TRBV12-4 with TRBJ1-6; TCRdb's assignment of TRBD1 cannot be checked, as there is no DNA. The sequenced sample consisted of blood. The TCR originated in a human donor with ulcerative colitis or Crohn's disease, or a healthy co-twin of an affected twin (not recorded which). The CDR3 here is CASSRTGGKFALHF.